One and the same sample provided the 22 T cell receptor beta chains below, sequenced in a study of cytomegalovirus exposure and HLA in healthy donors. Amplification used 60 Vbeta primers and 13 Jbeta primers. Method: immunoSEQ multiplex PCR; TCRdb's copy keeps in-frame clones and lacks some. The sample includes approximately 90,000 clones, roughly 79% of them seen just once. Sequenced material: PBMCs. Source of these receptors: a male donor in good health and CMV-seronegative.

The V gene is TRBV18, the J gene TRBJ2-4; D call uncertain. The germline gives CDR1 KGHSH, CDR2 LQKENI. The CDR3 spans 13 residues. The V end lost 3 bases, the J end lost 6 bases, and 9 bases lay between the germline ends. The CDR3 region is CASSPGEVNIQYF. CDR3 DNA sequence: TGTGCCAGCTCACCGGGTGAGGTAAACATTCAGTACTTC.

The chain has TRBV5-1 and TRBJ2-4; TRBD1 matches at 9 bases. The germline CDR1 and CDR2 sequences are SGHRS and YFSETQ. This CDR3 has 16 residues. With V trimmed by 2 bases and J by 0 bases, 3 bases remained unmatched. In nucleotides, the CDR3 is TGCGCCAGCAGCTTCACAGGGGGCTTAGCCAAAAACATTCAGTACTTC. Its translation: CASSFTGGLAKNIQYF.

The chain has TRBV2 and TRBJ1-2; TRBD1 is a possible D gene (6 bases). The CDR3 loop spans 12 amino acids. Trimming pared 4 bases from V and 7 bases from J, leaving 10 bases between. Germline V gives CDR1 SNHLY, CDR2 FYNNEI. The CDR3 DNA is TGTGCCAGCAGTGTTTCAGGGGTTGGCTACACCTTC. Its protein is CASSVSGVGYTF.

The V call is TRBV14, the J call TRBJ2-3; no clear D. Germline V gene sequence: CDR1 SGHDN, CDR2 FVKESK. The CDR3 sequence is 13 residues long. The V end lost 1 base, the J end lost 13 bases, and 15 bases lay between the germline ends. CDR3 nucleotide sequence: TGTGCCAGCAGCCAAGGCACGGGTCGCTTCAAGTATTTT. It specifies CASSQGTGRFKYF.

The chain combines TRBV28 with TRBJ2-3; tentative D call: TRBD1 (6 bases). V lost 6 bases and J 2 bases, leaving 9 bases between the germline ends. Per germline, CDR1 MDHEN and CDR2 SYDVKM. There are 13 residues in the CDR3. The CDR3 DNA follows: TGTGCCAGCAGGGGGGCTCCCACAGATACGCAGTATTTT. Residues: CASRGAPTDTQYF.

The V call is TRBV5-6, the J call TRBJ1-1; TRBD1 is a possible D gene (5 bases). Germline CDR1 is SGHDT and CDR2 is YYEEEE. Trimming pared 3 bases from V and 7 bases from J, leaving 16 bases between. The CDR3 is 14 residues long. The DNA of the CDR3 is TGTGCCAGCAGCTGGCCGGACACCCGTTTTGAAGCTTTCTTT. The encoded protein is CASSWPDTRFEAFF.

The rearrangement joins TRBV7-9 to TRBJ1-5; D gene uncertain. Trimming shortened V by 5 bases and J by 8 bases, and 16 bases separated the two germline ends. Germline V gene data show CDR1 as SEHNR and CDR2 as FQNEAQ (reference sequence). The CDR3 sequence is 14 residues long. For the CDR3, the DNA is TGTGCCAGCAGCCCGCCGGGGAGTCGGGAGCCCCAGCATTTT. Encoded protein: CASSPPGSREPQHF.

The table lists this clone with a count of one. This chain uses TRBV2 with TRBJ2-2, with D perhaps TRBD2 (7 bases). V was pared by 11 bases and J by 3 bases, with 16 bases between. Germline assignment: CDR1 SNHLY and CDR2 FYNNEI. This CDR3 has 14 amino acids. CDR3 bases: TGTGCCTCCCAGGGGCGGGGGTACACCGGGGAGCTGTTTTTT. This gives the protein CASQGRGYTGELFF.

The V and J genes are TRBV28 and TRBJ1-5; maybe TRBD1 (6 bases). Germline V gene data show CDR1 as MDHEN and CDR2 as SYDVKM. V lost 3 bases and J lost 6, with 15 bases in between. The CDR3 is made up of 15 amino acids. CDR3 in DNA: TGTGCCAGCAGTTTCCGTAACAGGGAGATTCAGCCCCAGCATTTT. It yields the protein CASSFRNREIQPQHF.

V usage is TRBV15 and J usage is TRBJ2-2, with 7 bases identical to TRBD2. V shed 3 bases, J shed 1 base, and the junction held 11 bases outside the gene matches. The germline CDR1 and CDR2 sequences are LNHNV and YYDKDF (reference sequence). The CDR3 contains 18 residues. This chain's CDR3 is CATSRGGGGRWNTGELFF. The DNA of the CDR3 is TGTGCCACCAGCAGGGGCGGCGGGGGACGCTGGAACACCGGGGAGCTGTTTTTT.

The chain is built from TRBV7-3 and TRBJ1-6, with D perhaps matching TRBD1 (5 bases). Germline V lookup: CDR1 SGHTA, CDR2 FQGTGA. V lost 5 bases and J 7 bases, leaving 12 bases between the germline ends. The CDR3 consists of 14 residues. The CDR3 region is CASSRGHSNSPLHF. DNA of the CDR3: TGTGCCAGCAGCCGTGGACATTCCAATTCACCCCTCCACTTT. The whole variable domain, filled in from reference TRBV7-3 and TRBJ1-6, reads GAGVSQTPSNKVTEKGKYVELRCDPISGHTALYWYRQSLGQGPEFLIYFQGTGAADDSGLPNDRFFAVRPEGSVSTLKIQRTERGDSAVYLCASSRGHSNSPLHFGNGTRLTVT.

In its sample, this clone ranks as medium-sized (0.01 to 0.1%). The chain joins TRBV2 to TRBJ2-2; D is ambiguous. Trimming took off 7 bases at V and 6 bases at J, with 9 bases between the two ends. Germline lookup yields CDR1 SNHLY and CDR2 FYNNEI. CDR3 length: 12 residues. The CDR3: CASKPEAGELFF. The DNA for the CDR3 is TGTGCCAGCAAGCCCGAGGCCGGGGAGCTGTTTTTT.

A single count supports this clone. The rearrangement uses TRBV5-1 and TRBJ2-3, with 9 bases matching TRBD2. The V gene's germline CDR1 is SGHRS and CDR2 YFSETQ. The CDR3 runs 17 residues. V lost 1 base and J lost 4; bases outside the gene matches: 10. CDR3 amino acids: CASSLRIAGGAPDTQYF. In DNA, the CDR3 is TGCGCCAGCAGCTTGAGAATTGCGGGGGGGGCCCCAGATACGCAGTATTTT.

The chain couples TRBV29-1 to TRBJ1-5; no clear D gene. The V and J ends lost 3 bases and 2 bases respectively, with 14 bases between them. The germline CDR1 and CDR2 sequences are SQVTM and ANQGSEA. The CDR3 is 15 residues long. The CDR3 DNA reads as TGCAGCGTTGAGACGGGGTCTGGGGGCAATCAGCCCCAGCATTTT. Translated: CSVETGSGGNQPQHF.

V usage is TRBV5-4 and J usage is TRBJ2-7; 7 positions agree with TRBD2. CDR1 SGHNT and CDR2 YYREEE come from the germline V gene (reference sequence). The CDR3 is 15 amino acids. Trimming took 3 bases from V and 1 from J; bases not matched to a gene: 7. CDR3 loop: CASSWGGSQSYEQYF. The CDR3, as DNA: TGTGCCAGCAGCTGGGGGGGGTCTCAGTCCTACGAGCAGTACTTC.

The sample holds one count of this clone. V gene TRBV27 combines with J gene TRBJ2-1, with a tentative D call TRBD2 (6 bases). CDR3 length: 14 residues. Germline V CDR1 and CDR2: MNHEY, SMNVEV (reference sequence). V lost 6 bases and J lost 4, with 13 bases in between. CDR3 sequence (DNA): TGTGCCAGCAGACTAGCTACCCCATACAATGAGCAGTTCTTC. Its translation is CASRLATPYNEQFF.

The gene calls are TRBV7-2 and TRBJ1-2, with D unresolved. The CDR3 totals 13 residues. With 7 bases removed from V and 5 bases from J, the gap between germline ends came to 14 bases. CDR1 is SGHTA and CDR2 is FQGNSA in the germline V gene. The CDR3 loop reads CASTQTGVYGYTF. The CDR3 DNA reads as TGTGCCAGCACCCAGACCGGAGTGTATGGCTACACCTTC.

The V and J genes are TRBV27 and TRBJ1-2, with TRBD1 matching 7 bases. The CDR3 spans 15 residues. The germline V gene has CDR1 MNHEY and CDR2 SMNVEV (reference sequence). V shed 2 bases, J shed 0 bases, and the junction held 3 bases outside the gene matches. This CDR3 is CASSLRGGANYGYTF. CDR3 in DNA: TGTGCCAGCAGTTTAAGAGGGGGCGCTAACTATGGCTACACCTTC.

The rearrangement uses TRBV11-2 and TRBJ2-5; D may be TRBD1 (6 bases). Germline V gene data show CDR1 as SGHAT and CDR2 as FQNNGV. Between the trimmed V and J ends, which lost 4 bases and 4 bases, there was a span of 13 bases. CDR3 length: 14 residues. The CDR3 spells CASSSLQGRETQYF. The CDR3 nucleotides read TGTGCCAGCAGCTCACTGCAGGGGCGAGAGACCCAGTACTTC.

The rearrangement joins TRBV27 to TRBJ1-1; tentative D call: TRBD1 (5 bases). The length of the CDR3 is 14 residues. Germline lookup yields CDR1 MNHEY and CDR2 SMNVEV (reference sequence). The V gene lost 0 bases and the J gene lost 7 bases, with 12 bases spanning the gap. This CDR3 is CASSLSRDSNEAFF. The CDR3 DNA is TGTGCCAGCAGTTTATCGCGCGACAGTAATGAAGCTTTCTTT.

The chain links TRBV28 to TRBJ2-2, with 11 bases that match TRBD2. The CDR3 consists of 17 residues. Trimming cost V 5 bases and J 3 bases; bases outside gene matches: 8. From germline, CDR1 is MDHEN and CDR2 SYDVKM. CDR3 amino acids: CASSTLLAGADTGELFF. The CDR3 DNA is TGTGCCAGCAGTACTCTACTAGCGGGGGCGGACACCGGGGAGCTGTTTTTT.

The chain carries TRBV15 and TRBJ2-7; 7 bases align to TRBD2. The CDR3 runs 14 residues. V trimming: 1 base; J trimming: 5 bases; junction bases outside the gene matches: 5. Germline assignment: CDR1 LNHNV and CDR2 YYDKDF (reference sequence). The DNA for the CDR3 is TGTGCCACCAGCAGAGGTGGGGGGGGAGACGAGCAGTACTTC. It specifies CATSRGGGGDEQYF.